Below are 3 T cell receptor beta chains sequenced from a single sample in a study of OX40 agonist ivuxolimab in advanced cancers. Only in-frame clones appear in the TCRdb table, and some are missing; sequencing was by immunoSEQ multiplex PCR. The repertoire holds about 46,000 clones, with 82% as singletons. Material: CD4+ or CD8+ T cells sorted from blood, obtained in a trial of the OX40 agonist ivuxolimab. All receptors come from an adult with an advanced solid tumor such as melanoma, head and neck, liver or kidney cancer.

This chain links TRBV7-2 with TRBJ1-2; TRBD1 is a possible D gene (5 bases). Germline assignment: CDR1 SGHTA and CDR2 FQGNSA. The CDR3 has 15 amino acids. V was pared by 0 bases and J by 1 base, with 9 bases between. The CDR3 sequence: CASSLAGANNYGYTF. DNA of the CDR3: TGTGCCAGCAGCTTAGCAGGGGCCAATAACTATGGCTACACCTTC.

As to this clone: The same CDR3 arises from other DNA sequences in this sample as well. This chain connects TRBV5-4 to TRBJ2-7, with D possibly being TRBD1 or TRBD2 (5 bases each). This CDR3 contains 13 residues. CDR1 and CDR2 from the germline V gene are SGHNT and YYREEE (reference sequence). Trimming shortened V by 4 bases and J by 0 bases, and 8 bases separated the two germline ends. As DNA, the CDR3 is TGTGCCAGCAGCAGGGACGGCTCCTACGAGCAGTACTTC. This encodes CASSRDGSYEQYF. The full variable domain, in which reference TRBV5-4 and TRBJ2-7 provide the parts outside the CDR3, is ETGVTQSPTHLIKTRGQQVTLRCSSQSGHNTVSWYQQALGQGPQFIFQYYREEENGRGNFPPRFSGLQFPNYSSELNVNALELDDSALYLCASSRDGSYEQYFGPGTRLTVT.

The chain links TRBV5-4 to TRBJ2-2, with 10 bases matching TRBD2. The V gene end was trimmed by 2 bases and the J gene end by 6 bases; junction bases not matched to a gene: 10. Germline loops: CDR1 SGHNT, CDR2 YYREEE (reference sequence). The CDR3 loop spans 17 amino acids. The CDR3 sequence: CASSFPSGGRDAGELFF. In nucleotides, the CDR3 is TGTGCCAGCAGCTTTCCTAGCGGGGGAAGGGACGCCGGGGAGCTGTTTTTT.